The 17 T cell receptor beta chains listed next were all sequenced from one sample in a study of graft-versus-host responses after intestinal transplantation. Using immunoSEQ multiplex PCR, the repertoire was profiled, and TCRdb retains in-frame clones only, with some absent. The sample has 29,000 or so clones, approximately 80% seen once. Processed graft tissue released its intraepithelial and lamina propria lymphocytes. The sample in question was ileum tissue, obtained 98 days after intestinal transplantation. The receptors here all came from a human patient who received an intestinal transplant, so some T cells may come from the graft donor.

This clone was seen once. The V gene is TRBV11-2, the J gene TRBJ1-3; D remains ambiguous. The CDR3 runs 13 residues. V dropped 3 bases and J dropped 2 bases, with 5 bases sitting between them. Per the germline V gene, CDR1 is SGHAT and CDR2 is FQNNGV. The CDR3 bases are TGTGCCAGCAGCTTGACTCCTGGAAACACCATATATTTT. Residues: CASSLTPGNTIYF.

The chain recombines TRBV5-6 with TRBJ2-2, with TRBD1 matching over 9 bases. V dropped 2 bases and J dropped 2; count of bases not matched to a gene: 1. The CDR3 spans 15 residues. Germline V gene lookup returns CDR1 SGHDT and CDR2 YYEEEE. The CDR3: CASSLQGANTGELFF. CDR3 sequence (DNA): TGTGCCAGCAGCTTACAGGGGGCAAACACCGGGGAGCTGTTTTTT.

The chain employs TRBV27 and TRBJ2-7; D is possibly TRBD1 (6 bases). The germline gives CDR1 MNHEY, CDR2 SMNVEV (reference sequence). V was shortened by 5 bases and J by 4 bases, with 15 bases between the two germline ends. CDR3 length: 14 amino acids. Here the CDR3 reads CASSEEQGEYEQYF. Here the CDR3 DNA reads TGTGCCAGCAGTGAGGAACAGGGTGAATACGAGCAGTACTTC.

The chain uses TRBV28 and TRBJ1-2; no firm D call. There are 11 residues in the CDR3. V was trimmed by 2 bases and J by 8 bases, leaving 6 bases between them. Germline V gene sequence: CDR1 MDHEN, CDR2 SYDVKM. The CDR3 loop reads CASSLASGYTF. CDR3 nucleotides: TGTGCCAGCAGTTTAGCGTCGGGCTACACCTTC.

In this sample, this clone turned up a few times. This chain uses TRBV7-9 with TRBJ2-7; possible D gene TRBD1, 6 bases. Germline CDR1 and CDR2: SEHNR and FQNEAQ (reference sequence). The CDR3 contains 13 residues. The V and J ends lost 5 bases and 3 bases respectively, with 11 bases between them. The CDR3 loop is CASSRRDIYEQYF. CDR3 in DNA: TGTGCCAGCAGCCGACGGGACATCTACGAGCAGTACTTC.

The chain recombines TRBV7-9 with TRBJ2-7; weak D call: TRBD1 (6 bases). Looked up from germline, CDR1 is SEHNR and CDR2 is FQNEAQ (reference sequence). The V end lost 3 bases, the J end lost 2 bases, and 8 bases lay between the germline ends. This CDR3 has 13 residues. CDR3 in amino acids: CASSLGAPYEQYF. In DNA form, the CDR3 reads TGTGCCAGCAGCTTGGGGGCTCCCTACGAGCAGTACTTC. Using reference TRBV7-9 and TRBJ2-7 for the parts outside the CDR3, the full variable domain is DTGVSQNPRHKITKRGQNVTFRCDPISEHNRLYWYRQTLGQGPEFLTYFQNEAQLEKSRLLSDRFSAERPKGSFSTLEIQRTEQGDSAMYLCASSLGAPYEQYFGPGTRLTVT.

The count of this clone is one. The chain employs TRBV6-1 and TRBJ2-7; 7 bases agree with TRBD2. V dropped 8 bases and J dropped 2; count of bases not matched to a gene: 6. Germline CDR1 and CDR2: MNHNS and SASEGT. The CDR3 runs to 13 residues. The CDR3 is CASGRGETYEQYF. The CDR3, as DNA: TGTGCCAGCGGGAGGGGCGAAACCTACGAGCAGTACTTC.

With regard to this clone: One end of the junction fails to match germline, which may point to a read error. This chain connects TRBV12-5 to TRBJ1-2; D uncertain. CDR1 is LGHNT, CDR2 FRNRAP, per germline. CDR3 length: 12 amino acids. The CDR3 DNA is TGTGCTAGTGGTTTGGCCCTGTATGACTACACCTTC. This codes for CASGLALYDYTF.

The chain has TRBV4-1 and TRBJ1-5; D gene unclear. Trimming stripped 6 bases from V and 1 base from J, with 10 bases between. CDR1 is MGHRA, CDR2 YSYEKL, per germline. This CDR3 comprises 14 residues. DNA for the CDR3: TGCGCCAGCAGACAATCCGGGAGCAATCAGCCCCAGCATTTT. Translating gives CASRQSGSNQPQHF.

This chain joins TRBV6-1 and TRBJ2-5; D perhaps matches TRBD1 (6 bases). In germline, CDR1 is MNHNS, CDR2 SASEGT. This CDR3 comprises 14 residues. V gave up 2 bases and J gave up 5 bases, with 12 bases separating them. Written as DNA, the CDR3 is TGTGCCAGCAGTGAAATTGGGGGCGGCGAGACCCAGTACTTC. It specifies CASSEIGGGETQYF.

V and J are TRBV4-1 and TRBJ2-7, with D possibly TRBD1 on 7 matching bases. The CDR3 extends over 16 amino acids. CDR1 is MGHRA and CDR2 is YSYEKL in the germline V gene. V lost 1 base, J lost 2 bases, and 15 bases lay in between. This chain's CDR3 is CASSQGSQGGTYEQYF. CDR3 bases: TGCGCCAGCAGCCAAGGCTCGCAGGGGGGAACCTACGAGCAGTACTTC.

This chain connects TRBV5-4 to TRBJ2-3; D gene uncertain. The CDR3 is 13 residues long. Trimming cost V 1 base and J 5 bases, with 8 bases left between them. Germline lookup yields CDR1 SGHNT and CDR2 YYREEE (reference sequence). The CDR3 DNA reads TGTGCCAGCAGCTTGCCACTTGTAGATACGCAGTATTTT. It encodes CASSLPLVDTQYF.

The chain couples TRBV9 to TRBJ2-3, with 11 positions matching TRBD2. The CDR3 contains 15 residues. Germline CDR1 is SGDLS and CDR2 is YYNGEE. The trim removed 2 bases at V and 4 bases at J, leaving 3 bases unmatched. This chain's CDR3 is CASSVIAGGPDTQYF. Written as DNA, the CDR3 is TGTGCCAGCAGCGTCATAGCGGGGGGGCCAGATACGCAGTATTTT.

The chain carries TRBV2 and TRBJ2-1, with no clear D. Trimming stripped 6 bases from V and 2 bases from J, with 11 bases between. The germline V gene encodes CDR1 SNHLY and CDR2 FYNNEI. This CDR3 is 14 amino acids long. This CDR3 is CASRAGLTYNEQFF. CDR3 coding DNA: TGTGCCAGCAGGGCAGGATTGACCTACAATGAGCAGTTCTTC.

This clone was counted once. The chain has TRBV4-2 and TRBJ2-3; D is unresolved. V lost 6 bases to trimming and J lost 6 bases, with 7 bases between them. CDR1 LGHNA and CDR2 YNFKEQ come from the germline V gene. This CDR3 is built from 11 residues. CDR3 sequence: CASRAGDTQYF. For the CDR3, the DNA is TGTGCCAGCAGGGCCGGCGATACGCAGTATTTT.

The rearrangement joins TRBV2 to TRBJ1-5, with 8 bases identical to TRBD1. CDR1 and CDR2 (germline): SNHLY, FYNNEI. The J segment lost 0 bases and the V segment lost 0 bases, leaving 13 bases of the junction unmatched. The CDR3 consists of 20 residues. The CDR3 DNA follows: TGTGCCAGCAGTGAAGCAAATGAACAGGGGGTAAGATATAGCAATCAGCCCCAGCATTTT. This sequence encodes CASSEANEQGVRYSNQPQHF.

This clone has a single count. The CDR3 is CASSQRLNFNGELFF. The DNA of the CDR3 is TGCGCCAGCAGCCAAAGACTCAATTTTAACGGGGAGCTGTTTTTT. This chain connects TRBV4-1 to TRBJ2-2, with no clear D. Looked up from germline, CDR1 is MGHRA and CDR2 is YSYEKL. CDR3 length: 15 residues. The V end lost 2 bases, the J end lost 7 bases, and 14 bases lay between the germline ends.